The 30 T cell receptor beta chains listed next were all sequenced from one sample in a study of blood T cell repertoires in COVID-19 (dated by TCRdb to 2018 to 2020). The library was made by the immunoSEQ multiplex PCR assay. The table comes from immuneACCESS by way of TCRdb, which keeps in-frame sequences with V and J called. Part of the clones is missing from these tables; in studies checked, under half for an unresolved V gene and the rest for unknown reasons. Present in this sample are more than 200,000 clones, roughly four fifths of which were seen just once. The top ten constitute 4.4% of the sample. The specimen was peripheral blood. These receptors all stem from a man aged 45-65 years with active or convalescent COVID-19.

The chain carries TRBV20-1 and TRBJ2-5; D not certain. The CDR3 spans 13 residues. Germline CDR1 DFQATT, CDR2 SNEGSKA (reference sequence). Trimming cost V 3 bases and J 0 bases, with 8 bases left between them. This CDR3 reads CSASPSHQETQYF. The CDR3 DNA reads TGCAGTGCTAGTCCGAGCCACCAAGAGACCCAGTACTTC.

For the CDR3, the DNA is TGTGCCAGCTCACCACCCGGAGGAATCGCGAACACCGGGGAGCTGTTTTTT. Encoded protein: CASSPPGGIANTGELFF. V gene TRBV18 combines with J gene TRBJ2-2; D may be TRBD2 (5 bases). Trimming took off 0 bases at V and 0 bases at J, with 11 bases between the two ends. The CDR3 runs 17 residues. Germline V gene lookup returns CDR1 KGHSH and CDR2 LQKENI.

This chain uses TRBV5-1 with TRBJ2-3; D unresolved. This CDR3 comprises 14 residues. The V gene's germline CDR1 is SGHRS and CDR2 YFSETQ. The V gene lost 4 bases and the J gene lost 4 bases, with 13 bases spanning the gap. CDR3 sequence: CASSNPAGSDTQYF. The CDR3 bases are TGCGCCAGCAGCAACCCCGCAGGTTCAGATACGCAGTATTTT.

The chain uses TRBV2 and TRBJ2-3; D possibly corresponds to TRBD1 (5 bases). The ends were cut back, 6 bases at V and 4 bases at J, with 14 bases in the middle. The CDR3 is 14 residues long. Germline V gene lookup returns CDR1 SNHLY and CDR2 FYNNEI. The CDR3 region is CASRGDASSDTQYF. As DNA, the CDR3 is TGTGCCAGCAGAGGGGATGCAAGTTCAGATACGCAGTATTTT.

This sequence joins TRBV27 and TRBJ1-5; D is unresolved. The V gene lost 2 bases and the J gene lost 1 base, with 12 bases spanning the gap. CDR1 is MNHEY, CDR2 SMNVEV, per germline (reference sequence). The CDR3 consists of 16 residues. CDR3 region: CASSLSHPGSNQPQHF. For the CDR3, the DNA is TGTGCCAGCAGTTTAAGTCACCCTGGCAGCAATCAGCCCCAGCATTTT.

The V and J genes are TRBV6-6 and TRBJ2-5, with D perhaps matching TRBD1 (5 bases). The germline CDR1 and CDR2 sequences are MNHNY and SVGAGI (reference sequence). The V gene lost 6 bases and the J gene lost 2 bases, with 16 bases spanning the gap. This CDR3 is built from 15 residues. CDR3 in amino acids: CASSPRVGRQETQYF. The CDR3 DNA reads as TGTGCCAGCAGCCCCAGGGTGGGCAGACAAGAGACCCAGTACTTC.

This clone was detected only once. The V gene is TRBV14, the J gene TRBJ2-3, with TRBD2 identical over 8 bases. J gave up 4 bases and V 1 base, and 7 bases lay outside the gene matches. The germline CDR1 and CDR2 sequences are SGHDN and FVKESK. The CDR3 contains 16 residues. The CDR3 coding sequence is TGTGCCAGCAGCCAAGGGAGGGGACTAGTCGCAGATACGCAGTATTTT. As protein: CASSQGRGLVADTQYF.

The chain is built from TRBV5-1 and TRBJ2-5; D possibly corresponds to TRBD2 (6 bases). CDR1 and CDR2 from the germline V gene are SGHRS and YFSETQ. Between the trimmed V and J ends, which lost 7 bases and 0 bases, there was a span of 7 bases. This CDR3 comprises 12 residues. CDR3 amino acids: CASRENQETQYF. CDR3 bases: TGCGCCAGCCGGGAGAACCAAGAGACCCAGTACTTC.

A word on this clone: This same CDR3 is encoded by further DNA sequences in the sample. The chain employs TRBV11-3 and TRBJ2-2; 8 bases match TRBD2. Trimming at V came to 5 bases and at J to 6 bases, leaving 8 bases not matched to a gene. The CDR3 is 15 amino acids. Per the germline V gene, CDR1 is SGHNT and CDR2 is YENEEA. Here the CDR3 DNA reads TGTGCCAGCAGCCCGGGGGGGACGGGGGCCGGGGAGCTGTTTTTT. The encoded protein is CASSPGGTGAGELFF.

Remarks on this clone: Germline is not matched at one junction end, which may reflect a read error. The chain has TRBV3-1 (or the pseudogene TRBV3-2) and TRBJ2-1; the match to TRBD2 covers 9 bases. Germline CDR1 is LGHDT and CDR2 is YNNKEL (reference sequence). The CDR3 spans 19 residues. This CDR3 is CPSTQDWGGGARSYNEQFF. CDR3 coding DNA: TGTCCCAGCACCCAAGATTGGGGCGGGGGGGCCAGGTCCTACAATGAGCAGTTCTTC.

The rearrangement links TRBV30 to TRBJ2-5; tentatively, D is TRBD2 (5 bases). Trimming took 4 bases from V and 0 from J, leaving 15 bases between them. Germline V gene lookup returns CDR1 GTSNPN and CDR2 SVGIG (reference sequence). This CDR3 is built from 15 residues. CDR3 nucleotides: TGTGCCTGGAAGGAGGCAACTACCTACCAAGAGACCCAGTACTTC. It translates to CAWKEATTYQETQYF.

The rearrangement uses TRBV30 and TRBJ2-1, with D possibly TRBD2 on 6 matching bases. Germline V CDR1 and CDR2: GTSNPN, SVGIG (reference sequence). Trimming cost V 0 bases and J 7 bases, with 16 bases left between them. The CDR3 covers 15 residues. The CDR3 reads CAWSVGPEGANEQFF. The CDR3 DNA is TGTGCCTGGAGTGTGGGCCCGGAGGGAGCAAATGAGCAGTTCTTC.

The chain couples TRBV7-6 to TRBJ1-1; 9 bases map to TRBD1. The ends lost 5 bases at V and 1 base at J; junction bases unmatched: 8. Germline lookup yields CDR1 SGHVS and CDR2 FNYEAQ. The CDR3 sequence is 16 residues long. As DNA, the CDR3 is TGTGCCAGCAGCAAGCTATCGGACAGGGGGAACACTGAAGCTTTCTTT. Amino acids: CASSKLSDRGNTEAFF.

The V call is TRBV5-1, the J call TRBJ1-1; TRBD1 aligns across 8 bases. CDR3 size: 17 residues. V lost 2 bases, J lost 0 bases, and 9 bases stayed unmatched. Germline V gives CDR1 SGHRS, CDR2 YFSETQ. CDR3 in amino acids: CASSLRTGRPMNTEAFF. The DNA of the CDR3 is TGCGCCAGCAGCTTACGGACAGGGCGCCCGATGAACACTGAAGCTTTCTTT.

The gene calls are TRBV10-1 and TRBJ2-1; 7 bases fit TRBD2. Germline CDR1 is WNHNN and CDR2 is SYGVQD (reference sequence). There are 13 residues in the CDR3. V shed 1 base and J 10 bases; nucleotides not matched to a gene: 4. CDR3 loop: CASSECRGVEQFF. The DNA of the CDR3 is TGCGCCAGCAGTGAGTGTCGGGGGGTCGAGCAGTTCTTC.

DNA for the CDR3: TGCGCCAGCATGAGGCAGATGAACACTGAAGCTTTCTTT. It yields the protein CASMRQMNTEAFF. This sequence joins TRBV23-1 and TRBJ1-1, with D unclear. TRBV23-1 is designated an ORF whose function remains uncertain. The CDR3 spans 13 residues. V shed 7 bases and J shed 0 bases, with 9 bases lying between them.

CDR3 protein: CATSRDLTPGNTIYF. The CDR3 DNA reads as TGTGCCACCAGCAGAGATCTAACTCCTGGAAACACCATATATTTT. V gene TRBV15 combines with J gene TRBJ1-3; unclear D gene. V lost 0 bases and J lost 2, with 8 bases in between. This CDR3 has 15 residues. The germline gives CDR1 LNHNV, CDR2 YYDKDF (reference sequence).

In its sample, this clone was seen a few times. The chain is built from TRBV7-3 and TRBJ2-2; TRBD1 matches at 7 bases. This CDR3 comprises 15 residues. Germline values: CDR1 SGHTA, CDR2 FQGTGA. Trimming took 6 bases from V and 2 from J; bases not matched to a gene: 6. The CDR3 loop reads CASRMTGSNTGELFF. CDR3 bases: TGTGCCAGCAGGATGACAGGGTCCAACACCGGGGAGCTGTTTTTT.

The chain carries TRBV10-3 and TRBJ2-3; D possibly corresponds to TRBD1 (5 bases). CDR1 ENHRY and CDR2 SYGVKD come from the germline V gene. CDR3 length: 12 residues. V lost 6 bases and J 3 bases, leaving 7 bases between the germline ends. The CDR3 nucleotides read TGTGCCATCAGGTCAGGGACAGATACGCAGTATTTT. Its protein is CAIRSGTDTQYF.

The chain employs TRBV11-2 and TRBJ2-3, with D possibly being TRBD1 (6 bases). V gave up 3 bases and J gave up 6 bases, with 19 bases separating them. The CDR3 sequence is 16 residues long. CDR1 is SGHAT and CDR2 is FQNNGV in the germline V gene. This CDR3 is CASSFSRGKIDDTQYF. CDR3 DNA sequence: TGTGCCAGCAGCTTTAGTAGGGGGAAGATAGATGATACGCAGTATTTT.

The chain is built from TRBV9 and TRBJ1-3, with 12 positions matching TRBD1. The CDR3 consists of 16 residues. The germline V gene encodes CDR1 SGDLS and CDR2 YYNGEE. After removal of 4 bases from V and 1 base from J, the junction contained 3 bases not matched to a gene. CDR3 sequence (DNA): TGTGCCAGCAGCTGGGGACAGGGGGCATCTGGAAACACCATATATTTT. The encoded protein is CASSWGQGASGNTIYF. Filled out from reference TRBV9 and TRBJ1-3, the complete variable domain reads DSGVTQTPKHLITATGQRVTLRCSPRSGDLSVYWYQQSLDQGLQFLIQYYNGEERAKGNILERFSAQQFPDLHSELNLSSLELGDSALYFCASSWGQGASGNTIYFGEGSWLTVV.

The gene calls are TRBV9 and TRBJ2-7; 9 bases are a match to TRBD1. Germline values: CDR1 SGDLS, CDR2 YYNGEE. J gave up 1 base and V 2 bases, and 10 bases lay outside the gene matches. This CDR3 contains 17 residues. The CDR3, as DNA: TGTGCCAGCAGCGTGGGACTCACAGGGGGCGAGTCCTACGAGCAGTACTTC. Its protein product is CASSVGLTGGESYEQYF.

CDR3 amino acids: CASSQITGNPHGYTF. For the CDR3, the DNA is TGTGCCAGCAGCCAGATAACAGGGAATCCACATGGCTACACCTTC. The genes are TRBV7-9 and TRBJ1-2; possible D gene TRBD1, 6 bases. V was clipped by 5 bases and J by 6 bases, with 19 bases between them. Germline V gene data show CDR1 as SEHNR and CDR2 as FQNEAQ (reference sequence). The CDR3 spans 15 residues.

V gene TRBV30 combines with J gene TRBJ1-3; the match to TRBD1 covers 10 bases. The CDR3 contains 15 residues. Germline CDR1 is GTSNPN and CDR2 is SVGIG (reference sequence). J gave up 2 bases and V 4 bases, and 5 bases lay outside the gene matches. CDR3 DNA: TGTGCCTGGAACCGGGACAGGGGCCCTGGAAACACCATATATTTT. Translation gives CAWNRDRGPGNTIYF.

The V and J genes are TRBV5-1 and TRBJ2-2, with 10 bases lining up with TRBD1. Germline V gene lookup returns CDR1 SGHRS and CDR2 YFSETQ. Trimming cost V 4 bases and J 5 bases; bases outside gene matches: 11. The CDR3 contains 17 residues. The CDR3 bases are TGCGCCAGCAGCCGGATTCCGACAGGGGGCGGAACCGGGGAGCTGTTTTTT. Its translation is CASSRIPTGGGTGELFF.

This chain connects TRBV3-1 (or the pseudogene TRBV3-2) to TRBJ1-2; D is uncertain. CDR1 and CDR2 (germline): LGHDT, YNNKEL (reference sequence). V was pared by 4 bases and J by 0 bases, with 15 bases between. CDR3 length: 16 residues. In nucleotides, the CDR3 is TGTGCCAGCAGCCCCCACGTCGGGTTGTCTAACTATGGCTACACCTTC. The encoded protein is CASSPHVGLSNYGYTF.

CDR3 DNA sequence: TGTGCCAGCAGCCAGAGGTTAGAGACCCAGTACTTC. This sequence encodes CASSQRLETQYF. The chain links TRBV7-8 to TRBJ2-5; D remains ambiguous. CDR3 length equals 12 residues. CDR1 is SGHVS and CDR2 is FQNEAQ in the germline V gene. V lost 5 bases to trimming and J lost 4 bases, with 8 bases between them.

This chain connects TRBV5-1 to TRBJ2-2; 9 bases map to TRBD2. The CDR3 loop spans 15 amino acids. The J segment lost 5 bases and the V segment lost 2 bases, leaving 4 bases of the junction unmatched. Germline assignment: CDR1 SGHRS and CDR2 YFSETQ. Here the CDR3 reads CASSFGLAGTGELFF. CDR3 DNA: TGCGCCAGCAGCTTCGGGCTAGCGGGGACCGGGGAGCTGTTTTTT.

CDR3 sequence (DNA): TGTGCCAGCAGACCACAGGGCACAGATACGCAGTATTTT. Translation: CASRPQGTDTQYF. J is TRBJ2-3 and V is TRBV6-5, with a tentative D call TRBD1 (5 bases). Trimming removed 6 bases at V and 1 base at J, with 8 bases between. This CDR3 has 13 amino acids. CDR1 and CDR2 (germline): MNHEY, SVGAGI.

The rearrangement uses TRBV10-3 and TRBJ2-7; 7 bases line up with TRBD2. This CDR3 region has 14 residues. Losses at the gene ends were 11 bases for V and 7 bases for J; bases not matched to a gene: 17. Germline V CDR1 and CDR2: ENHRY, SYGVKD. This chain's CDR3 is CAVHPGTQGGEQYF. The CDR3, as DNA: TGTGCCGTCCACCCCGGGACTCAGGGAGGGGAGCAGTACTTC.